The 16 T cell receptor beta chains reported below all come from one sample, sequenced in a study of blood T cell repertoires in COVID-19. Sequenced by immunoSEQ multiplex PCR; TCRdb stores in-frame clones only, minus some. Altogether about 100,000 clones are present, about 85% being singletons, with the ten largest covering 13%. Material for sequencing was peripheral blood. These receptors were obtained from a man aged 50-59 years with active or convalescent COVID-19.

This clone turned up a few times. The V call is TRBV14, the J call TRBJ1-1, with D maybe TRBD1 (6 bases). Germline CDR1 is SGHDN and CDR2 is FVKESK. This CDR3 is built from 13 residues. With 6 bases removed from V and 0 bases from J, the gap between germline ends came to 8 bases. DNA for the CDR3: TGTGCCAGCAGGACAGGTTTGAACACTGAAGCTTTCTTT. The encoded protein is CASRTGLNTEAFF. Looking up the rest from reference TRBV14 and TRBJ1-1 gives the full variable domain: EAGVTQFPSHSVIEKGQTVTLRCDPISGHDNLYWYRRVMGKEIKFLLHFVKESKQDESGMPNNRFLAERTGGTYSTLKVQPAELEDSGVYFCASRTGLNTEAFFGQGTRLTVV.

This clone was detected a few times. The chain is built from TRBV29-1 and TRBJ2-7, with TRBD1 identical over 7 bases. The CDR3 loop spans 14 amino acids. Per germline, CDR1 SQVTM and CDR2 ANQGSEA. Trimming removed 7 bases from V and 2 bases from J; junction bases left unmatched: 11. CDR3 sequence: CSADKAGTAYEQYF. The CDR3 nucleotides read TGCAGCGCTGATAAAGCCGGGACAGCCTACGAGCAGTACTTC.

The chain joins TRBV13 to TRBJ2-7, with 11 bases matching TRBD2. Germline CDR1 and CDR2: PRHDT and FYEKMQ (reference sequence). CDR3 length: 15 amino acids. V lost 3 bases and J lost 0; bases outside the gene matches: 1. As DNA, the CDR3 is TGTGCCAGCAGCTTGCTAGCGGGAGGCTCCTACGAGCAGTACTTC. Translated: CASSLLAGGSYEQYF. The complete variable domain, with remaining parts taken from reference TRBV13 and TRBJ2-7, reads AAGVIQSPRHLIKEKRETATLKCYPIPRHDTVYWYQQGPGQDPQFLISFYEKMQSDKGSIPDRFSAQQFSDYHSELNMSSLELGDSALYFCASSLLAGGSYEQYFGPGTRLTVT.

The rearrangement joins TRBV2 to TRBJ2-1; 7 bases are a match to TRBD2. The CDR3 sequence is 13 residues long. V gave up 7 bases and J gave up 5 bases; unmatched junction bases: 5. The germline V gene has CDR1 SNHLY and CDR2 FYNNEI. The CDR3 loop reads CASTLAEDNEQFF. The CDR3 region has the DNA TGTGCCAGCACCCTAGCGGAAGACAATGAGCAGTTCTTC.

V is TRBV19 and J is TRBJ1-4; the match to TRBD1 covers 10 bases. Trimming at V came to 3 bases and at J to 6 bases, leaving 1 base not matched to a gene. CDR1 and CDR2 (germline): LNHDA, SQIVND (reference sequence). CDR3 length: 14 amino acids. CDR3 in amino acids: CASSMGQGYEKLFF. The CDR3 DNA reads TGTGCCAGTAGTATGGGACAGGGGTATGAAAAACTGTTTTTT.

This clone occurred once. V and J are TRBV7-6 and TRBJ1-1; 9 bases align to TRBD1. The V and J ends lost 5 bases and 5 bases, in that order; junction bases with no gene match: 18. This CDR3 has 18 amino acids. In germline, CDR1 is SGHVS, CDR2 FNYEAQ. The CDR3 loop reads CASSPHSGTGGARTEAFF. The CDR3 DNA sequence: TGTGCCAGCAGCCCCCACAGCGGTACAGGGGGCGCCAGGACTGAAGCTTTCTTT.

The genes are TRBV5-1 and TRBJ2-2, with D possibly being TRBD2 (6 bases). This CDR3 comprises 15 residues. V was pared by 0 bases and J by 4 bases, with 10 bases between. The germline V gene encodes CDR1 SGHRS and CDR2 YFSETQ. The CDR3 DNA follows: TGCGCCAGCAGCTTGGTGGGAGGAGGCACCGGGGAGCTGTTTTTT. It is translated as CASSLVGGGTGELFF. Full variable domain (missing parts from reference TRBV5-1 and TRBJ2-2): KAGVTQTPRYLIKTRGQQVTLSCSPISGHRSVSWYQQTPGQGLQFLFEYFSETQRNKGNFPGRFSGRQFSNSRSEMNVSTLELGDSALYLCASSLVGGGTGELFFGEGSRLTVL.

The chain carries TRBV19 and TRBJ1-4, with a tentative D call TRBD1 (5 bases). V dropped 5 bases and J dropped 8 bases, with 12 bases sitting between them. CDR1 is LNHDA and CDR2 is SQIVND in the germline V gene (reference sequence). The CDR3 runs 13 residues. This CDR3 reads CASSGRDREKLFF. The CDR3 DNA is TGTGCCAGTAGTGGCAGGGATCGAGAAAAACTGTTTTTT.

The chain employs TRBV14 and TRBJ2-7; D remains unclear. The CDR3 extends over 14 amino acids. CDR1 is SGHDN and CDR2 is FVKESK in the germline V gene. V was trimmed by 1 base and J by 6 bases, leaving 13 bases between them. CDR3 DNA sequence: TGTGCCAGCAGCCAAGGTCTCCAGAGGATCGAGCAGTACTTC. Residues: CASSQGLQRIEQYF.

The chain joins TRBV5-1 to TRBJ2-1, with 9 bases identical to TRBD2. The CDR3 covers 16 residues. Germline CDR1 reads SGHRS; CDR2 reads YFSETQ. J lost 4 bases, V lost 0 bases, and 5 bases had no gene match. The CDR3 here is CASSLELAGGYNEQFF. DNA for the CDR3: TGCGCCAGCAGCTTGGAACTGGCGGGAGGGTACAATGAGCAGTTCTTC.

The rearrangement uses TRBV7-9 and TRBJ1-2, with D unresolved. The CDR3 totals 12 residues. V was cut by 1 base and J by 9 bases, with 9 bases left in between. Germline values: CDR1 SEHNR, CDR2 FQNEAQ (reference sequence). The CDR3 spells CASSLGTVSYTF. As DNA, the CDR3 is TGTGCCAGCAGCTTAGGAACGGTTAGCTACACCTTC.

V gene TRBV2 combines with J gene TRBJ2-1; the D gene is possibly TRBD2 (5 bases). V was shortened by 4 bases and J by 4 bases, with 17 bases between the two germline ends. Germline loops: CDR1 SNHLY, CDR2 FYNNEI. The CDR3 is 16 residues long. DNA for the CDR3: TGTGCCAGCAGTGGGGAGATGGGCGAAGGATACAATGAGCAGTTCTTC. Translated, it gives CASSGEMGEGYNEQFF.

The chain combines TRBV19 with TRBJ2-5, with 7 bases fitting TRBD2. Germline trimming cut 0 bases from V and 5 bases from J; bases unmatched to any gene: 3. Germline-derived CDR1 and CDR2 are LNHDA and SQIVND (reference sequence). The CDR3 runs to 14 residues. The CDR3 DNA reads TGTGCCAGTAGTATAGAGCGGGGGAGGGAGACCCAGTACTTC. Amino acids: CASSIERGRETQYF.

This chain joins TRBV19 and TRBJ2-5; 12 nucleotides line up with TRBD2. The germline gives CDR1 LNHDA, CDR2 SQIVND (reference sequence). Trimming cost V 9 bases and J 5 bases; bases outside gene matches: 7. The CDR3 has 14 amino acids. The CDR3 DNA follows: TGTGCCAGCAGACTAGCGGGAGATCGGGAGACCCAGTACTTC. Residues: CASRLAGDRETQYF.

The genes are TRBV7-2 and TRBJ2-3; D is possibly TRBD2 (6 bases). Deletions cut 5 bases from V and 0 bases from J, with 15 bases between. Germline assignment: CDR1 SGHTA and CDR2 FQGNSA. This CDR3 contains 16 residues. Here the CDR3 reads CASSILADTSTDTQYF. In nucleotides, the CDR3 is TGTGCCAGCAGCATACTAGCTGATACTAGCACAGATACGCAGTATTTT.

The V and J genes are TRBV3-1 (or the pseudogene TRBV3-2) and TRBJ2-3, with TRBD1 as a possible D gene (6 bases). Germline assignment: CDR1 LGHDT and CDR2 YNNKEL (reference sequence). This CDR3 has 14 residues. Trimming shortened V by 3 bases and J by 3 bases, and 10 bases separated the two germline ends. Here the CDR3 reads CASSQQGGTDTQYF. The CDR3 DNA reads TGTGCCAGCAGCCAGCAAGGGGGTACAGATACGCAGTATTTT.